The 21 T cell receptor delta chains reported below all come from one sample, sequenced in a study of Vδ1+ human thymocytes (dated by TCRdb to 2017 to 2018). General findings and caveats noted by the study authors: Thymic TRG and TRD repertoires appeared highly polyclonal with Gaussian CDR3 length distributions, unlike oligoclonal peripheral blood repertoires.

Their cognate antigens are unknown. The sequencing machine was an Illumina MiSeq. RNA was extracted with the RNeasy mini kit and reverse transcribed using Superscript III. CDR3 amplicons were generated by multiplex PCR with pooled V-gene forward primers and a constant-region reverse primer carrying Illumina adaptor overhangs. With CATT, TCRdb called clones again from the public reads; duplicate DNA rows were later joined. The sample table shows more than 45,000 delta-chain clones, and around 16% are seen once. The ten top clones hold under 0.5% of the sample. Sequenced: Vdelta1+ gamma-delta thymocytes from the thymus. The cell subset or site tag for this specimen amounts to: FACS-sorted CD3+ TCRalphabeta- TCRVdelta1+ TCRVdelta2- thymocytes. The receptors stem from a girl in the first two years of life who had congenital heart surgery.

In this sample, this clone turned up a few times. This chain uses TRDV1 with TRDJ1; 13 nucleotides agree with TRDD3. J was trimmed by 7 bases and V by 5 bases; bases with no gene match: 25. In germline, CDR1 is TSWWSYY, CDR2 QGS. The CDR3 is made up of 21 amino acids. The CDR3 DNA reads TGTGCTCTTGGGATCCCCTCCCTGATACTACTGGGGGATACGGGGTTGGGTAAACTCATCTTT. It translates to CALGIPSLILLGDTGLGKLIF.

This clone showed up just a few times. The rearrangement links TRDV2 to TRDJ1; 9 positions match TRDD3. Germline loops: CDR1 GEAIGNYY, CDR2 EKD. Trimming cost V 4 bases and J 1 base; bases outside gene matches: 18. This CDR3 region has 19 residues. The CDR3 region is CACEVQGGYWGTSTDKLIF. In DNA, the CDR3 is TGTGCCTGTGAAGTCCAGGGGGGGTACTGGGGGACCTCCACCGATAAACTCATCTTT.

The chain couples TRDV1 to TRDJ1; 9 bases are a match to TRDD3. This CDR3 is built from 21 residues. V shed 3 bases, J shed 0 bases, and the junction held 20 bases outside the gene matches. The germline V gene has CDR1 TSWWSYY and CDR2 QGS. The CDR3: CALGDPPTRIHWGRYTDKLIF. CDR3 DNA sequence: TGTGCTCTTGGGGATCCTCCTACGAGGATCCACTGGGGGAGGTACACCGATAAACTCATCTTT.

This rearrangement joins TRDV1 to TRDJ1; 7 positions match TRDD3. V was pared by 3 bases and J by 0 bases, with 16 bases of the junction left unmatched. This CDR3 contains 19 residues. Germline CDR1 is TSWWSYY and CDR2 is QGS. The CDR3 DNA is TGTGCTCTTGGGGACCCCTCACACGAAGGTCTGGGGGACACCGATAAACTCATCTTT. Its translation is CALGDPSHEGLGDTDKLIF.

The chain links TRDV1 to TRDJ1; 12 bases agree with TRDD3. Germline CDR1 is TSWWSYY and CDR2 is QGS. The ends lost 2 bases at V and 6 bases at J; junction bases unmatched: 13. The CDR3 runs 18 residues. The DNA for the CDR3 is TGTGCTCTTGGGGAAATTTCCTCTGGGGGATACGGGAAAAATAAACTCATCTTT. It translates to CALGEISSGGYGKNKLIF.

With respect to this clone: Other DNA sequences in the same sample also yield this CDR3. The V gene is TRDV1, the J gene TRDJ1; the match to TRDD3 covers 8 bases. J was trimmed by 0 bases and V by 0 bases; bases with no gene match: 6. The CDR3 contains 17 residues. CDR1 and CDR2 from the germline V gene are TSWWSYY and QGS. CDR3 sequence reads: CALGELTTGGHTDKLIF. CDR3 nucleotide sequence: TGTGCTCTTGGGGAACTGACCACTGGGGGGCACACCGATAAACTCATCTTT.

For this clone: It may be a read error: a sequence one base away is much more abundant. V usage is TRAV29/DV5 and J usage is TRDJ1; D is ambiguous. The ends were cut back, 4 bases at V and 2 bases at J, with 9 bases in the middle. The germline gives CDR1 NSMFDY, CDR2 ISSIKDK. The CDR3 consists of 12 residues. CDR3 region: CAAAQPTDKLIF. In DNA form, the CDR3 reads TGTGCAGCAGCCCAACCGACCGATAAACTCATCTTT.

About this clone: At one end the junction does not follow the germline gene, possibly because of a read error. The chain carries TRDV1 and TRDJ1; TRDD3 aligns across 9 bases. CDR1 and CDR2 from the germline V gene are TSWWSYY and QGS. The CDR3 totals 20 residues. The CDR3 DNA follows: TGTGCTCTTGGGGATCCCATCACGCTGGGGATACGCTCGTACACCGATAAGCTCATCTTT. This sequence encodes CALGDPITLGIRSYTDKLIF.

V and J are TRDV2 and TRDJ1, with 7 bases fitting TRDD3. After removal of 5 bases from V and 0 bases from J, the junction contained 14 bases not matched to a gene. CDR3 length: 17 residues. From germline, CDR1 is GEAIGNYY and CDR2 EKD. CDR3 sequence reads: CACGTFLWGPYTDKLIF. The CDR3 DNA is TGTGCCTGTGGCACTTTCCTCTGGGGGCCTTACACCGATAAACTCATCTTT.

This clone was observed a handful of times. J is TRDJ1 and V is TRDV1; no firm D call. The V gene's germline CDR1 is TSWWSYY and CDR2 QGS. Trimming stripped 0 bases from V and 3 bases from J, with 17 bases between. The CDR3 covers 17 residues. The CDR3 protein is CALGELPMARWSDKLIF. The CDR3 bases are TGTGCTCTTGGGGAACTCCCCATGGCCCGATGGTCCGATAAACTCATCTTT.

This chain joins TRDV1 and TRDJ1; 7 bases are a match to TRDD2. Germline V lookup: CDR1 TSWWSYY, CDR2 QGS. The CDR3 spans 17 residues. V dropped 4 bases and J dropped 11; count of bases not matched to a gene: 22. The CDR3 DNA follows: TGTGCTCTTGGGGCTTTCCTACGGTGGGAACTAGGGCCGTTTCTCATCTTT. It codes for CALGAFLRWELGPFLIF.

In its sample, this clone was seen a few times. The V gene is TRDV1, the J gene TRDJ1, with D maybe TRDD2 (6 bases). Trimming pared 0 bases from V and 0 bases from J, leaving 17 bases between. The CDR3 covers 18 residues. Germline CDR1 TSWWSYY, CDR2 QGS. The CDR3 region is CALGELRPTLLYTDKLIF. DNA for the CDR3: TGTGCTCTTGGGGAACTCCGTCCTACGCTTTTGTACACCGATAAACTCATCTTT.

This sequence joins TRDV1 and TRDJ1; 10 positions agree with TRDD3. The germline CDR1 and CDR2 sequences are TSWWSYY and QGS. V was pared by 6 bases and J by 3 bases, with 28 bases of the junction left unmatched. The CDR3 consists of 22 residues. CDR3 residues: CALGGRCLLSGTGGLKADKLIF. CDR3 bases: TGTGCTCTTGGTGGGCGATGCCTTCTTTCCGGTACTGGGGGATTGAAGGCCGATAAACTCATCTTT.

Only a few counts were recorded for this clone. This sample also contains other DNA sequences that code for the same CDR3. This chain connects TRDV1 to TRDJ1; 8 bases line up with TRDD3. The CDR3 totals 18 residues. The germline CDR1 and CDR2 sequences are TSWWSYY and QGS. Trimming took 0 bases from V and 0 from J; bases not matched to a gene: 9. CDR3 amino acids: CALGELLGYGEDTDKLIF. Here the CDR3 DNA reads TGTGCTCTTGGGGAACTCTTGGGATACGGGGAGGACACCGATAAACTCATCTTT.

This clone was seen more than once but under ten times. The rearrangement uses TRDV1 and TRDJ1; D is perhaps TRDD3 (6 bases). Trimming shortened V by 4 bases and J by 7 bases, and 28 bases separated the two germline ends. Germline assignment: CDR1 TSWWSYY and CDR2 QGS. CDR3 length: 18 amino acids. CDR3 bases: TGTGCTCTTGGGGGGCTTCCCTCCTTCTTGGGGGCAACGGGTAAACTCATCTTT. It encodes CALGGLPSFLGATGKLIF.

This clone was found a few times. The J gene is TRDJ1, the V gene TRDV1; a weak D match, TRDD3 (6 bases). Germline V gene sequence: CDR1 TSWWSYY, CDR2 QGS. The CDR3 extends over 18 amino acids. Trimming cost V 5 bases and J 3 bases, with 25 bases left between them. The CDR3 spells CALGPDGATLGGPDKLIF. CDR3 coding DNA: TGTGCTCTTGGGCCCGATGGGGCTACGCTTGGGGGCCCCGATAAACTCATCTTT.

V is TRDV1 and J is TRDJ1, with D perhaps given as TRDD2 or TRDD3 (9 bases each). Deletions cut 0 bases from V and 0 bases from J, with 29 bases between. Germline CDR1 and CDR2: TSWWSYY and QGS. The CDR3 spans 22 residues. The CDR3 here is CALGELPGLPTGDTEYTDKLIF. The CDR3 nucleotides read TGTGCTCTTGGGGAACTCCCCGGCCTTCCTACGGGGGATACCGAGTACACCGATAAACTCATCTTT.

The rearrangement uses TRDV1 and TRDJ1; the D gene is possibly TRDD3 (10 bases). V gave up 1 base and J gave up 0 bases, with 30 bases separating them. The CDR3 covers 22 residues. The germline gives CDR1 TSWWSYY, CDR2 QGS. The CDR3 bases are TGTGCTCTTGGGGAACCTTCCTACGGCTCCCTTCCTACTGGGGGATACACCGATAAACTCATCTTT. Protein sequence: CALGEPSYGSLPTGGYTDKLIF.

This clone was detected only a few times. V and J are TRDV1 and TRDJ1, with D possibly being TRDD2 (6 bases). The CDR3 runs 22 residues. The V gene's germline CDR1 is TSWWSYY and CDR2 QGS. The V end was cut by 5 bases, the J end by 4 bases, with 38 bases between. CDR3: CALGNLLPRSHCRNHPGDKLIF. For the CDR3, the DNA is TGTGCTCTTGGGAACTTGCTTCCTCGGTCGCACTGCCGTAACCACCCAGGCGATAAACTCATCTTT.

V gene TRDV1 combines with J gene TRDJ1, with no clear D. V lost 3 bases, J lost 3 bases, and 14 bases lay in between. This CDR3 region has 15 residues. Germline lookup yields CDR1 TSWWSYY and CDR2 QGS. Here the CDR3 DNA reads TGTGCTCTTGGGGATATATACCCGCGCGCCGATAAACTCATCTTT. Its protein is CALGDIYPRADKLIF.

J is TRDJ1 and V is TRDV1; 10 nucleotides agree with TRDD3. CDR1 TSWWSYY and CDR2 QGS come from the germline V gene. CDR3 length: 19 residues. The ends lost 2 bases at V and 3 bases at J; junction bases unmatched: 15. This CDR3 is CALGEGTYGGYAMADKLIF. As DNA, the CDR3 is TGTGCTCTTGGGGAAGGGACCTACGGGGGATACGCTATGGCCGATAAACTCATCTTT.